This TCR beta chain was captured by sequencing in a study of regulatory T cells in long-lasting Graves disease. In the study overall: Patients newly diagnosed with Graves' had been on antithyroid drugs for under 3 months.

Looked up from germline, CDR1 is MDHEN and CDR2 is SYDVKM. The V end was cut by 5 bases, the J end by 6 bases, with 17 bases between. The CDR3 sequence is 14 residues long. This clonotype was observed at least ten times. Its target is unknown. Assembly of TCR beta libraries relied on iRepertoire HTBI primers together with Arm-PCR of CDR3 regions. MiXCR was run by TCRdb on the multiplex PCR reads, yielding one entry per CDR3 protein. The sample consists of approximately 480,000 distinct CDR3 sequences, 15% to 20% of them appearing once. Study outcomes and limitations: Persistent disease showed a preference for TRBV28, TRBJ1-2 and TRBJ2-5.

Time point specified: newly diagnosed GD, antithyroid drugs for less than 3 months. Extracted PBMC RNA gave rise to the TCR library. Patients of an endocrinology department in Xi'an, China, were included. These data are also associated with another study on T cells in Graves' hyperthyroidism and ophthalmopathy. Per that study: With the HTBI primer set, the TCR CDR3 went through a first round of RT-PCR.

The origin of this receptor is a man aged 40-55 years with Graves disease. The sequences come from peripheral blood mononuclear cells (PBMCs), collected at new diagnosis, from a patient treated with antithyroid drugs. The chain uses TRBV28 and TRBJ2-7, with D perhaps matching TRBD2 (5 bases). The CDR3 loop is CASSISLAAREQYF. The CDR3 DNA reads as TGTGCCAGCAGTATCTCTCTAGCAGCTCGCGAGCAGTACTTC.